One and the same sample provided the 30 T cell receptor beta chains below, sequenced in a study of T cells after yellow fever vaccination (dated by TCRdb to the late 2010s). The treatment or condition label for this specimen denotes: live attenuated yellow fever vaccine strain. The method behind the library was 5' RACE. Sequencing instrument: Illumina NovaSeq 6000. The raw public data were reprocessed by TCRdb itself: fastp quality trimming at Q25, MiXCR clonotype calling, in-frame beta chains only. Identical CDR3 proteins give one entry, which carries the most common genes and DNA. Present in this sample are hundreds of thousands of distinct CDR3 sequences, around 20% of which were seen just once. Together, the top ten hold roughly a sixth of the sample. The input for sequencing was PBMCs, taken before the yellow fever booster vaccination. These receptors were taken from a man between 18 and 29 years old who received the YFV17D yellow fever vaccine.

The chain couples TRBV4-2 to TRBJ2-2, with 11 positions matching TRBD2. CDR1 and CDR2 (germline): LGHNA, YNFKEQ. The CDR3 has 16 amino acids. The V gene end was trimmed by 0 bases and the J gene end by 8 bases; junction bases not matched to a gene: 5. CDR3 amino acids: CASSQEVTSGVGELFF. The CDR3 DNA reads TGTGCCAGCAGCCAAGAAGTGACTAGCGGGGTTGGGGAGCTGTTTTTT.

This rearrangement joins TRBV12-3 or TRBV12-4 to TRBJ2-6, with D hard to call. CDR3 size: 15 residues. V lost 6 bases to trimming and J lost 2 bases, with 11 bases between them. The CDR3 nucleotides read TGTGCCAGCAGAAGTAACCTCCCTGGGGCCAACGTCCTGACTTTC. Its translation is CASRSNLPGANVLTF.

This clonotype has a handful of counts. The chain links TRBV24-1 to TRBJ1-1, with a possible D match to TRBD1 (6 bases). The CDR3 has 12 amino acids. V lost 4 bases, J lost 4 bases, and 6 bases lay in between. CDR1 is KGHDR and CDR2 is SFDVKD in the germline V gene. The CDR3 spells CATSEGGTEAFF. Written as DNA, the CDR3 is TGTGCCACCAGTGAAGGGGGCACTGAAGCTTTCTTT.

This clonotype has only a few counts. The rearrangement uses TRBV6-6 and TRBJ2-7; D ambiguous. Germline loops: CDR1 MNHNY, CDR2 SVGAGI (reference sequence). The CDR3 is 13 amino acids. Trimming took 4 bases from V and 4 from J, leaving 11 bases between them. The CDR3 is CASSFTTGYEQYF. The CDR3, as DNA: TGTGCCAGCAGTTTTACCACGGGTTACGAGCAGTACTTC.

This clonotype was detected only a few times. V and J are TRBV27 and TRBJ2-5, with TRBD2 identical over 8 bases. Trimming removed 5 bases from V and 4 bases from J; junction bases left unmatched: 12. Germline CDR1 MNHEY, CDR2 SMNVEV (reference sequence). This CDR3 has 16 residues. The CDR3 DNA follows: TGTGCCAGCAGTCCAGAACTAGCGGCTCCGGTAGAGACCCAGTACTTC. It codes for CASSPELAAPVETQYF.

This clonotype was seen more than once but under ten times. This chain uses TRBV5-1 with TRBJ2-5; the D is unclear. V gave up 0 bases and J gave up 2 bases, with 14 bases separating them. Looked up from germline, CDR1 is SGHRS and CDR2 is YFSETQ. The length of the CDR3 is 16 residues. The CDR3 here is CASSLGPVGLQETQYF. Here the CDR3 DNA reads TGCGCCAGCAGCTTGGGTCCGGTGGGTTTACAAGAGACCCAGTACTTC.

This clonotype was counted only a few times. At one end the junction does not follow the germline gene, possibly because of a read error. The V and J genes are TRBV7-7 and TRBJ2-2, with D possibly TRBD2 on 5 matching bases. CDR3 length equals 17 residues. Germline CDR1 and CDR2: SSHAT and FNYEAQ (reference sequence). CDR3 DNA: TGTGCTAGCAGCTTAGCGATGATGAGAGGACGAGACGGGGAGCTGTTTTTT. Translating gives CASSLAMMRGRDGELFF.

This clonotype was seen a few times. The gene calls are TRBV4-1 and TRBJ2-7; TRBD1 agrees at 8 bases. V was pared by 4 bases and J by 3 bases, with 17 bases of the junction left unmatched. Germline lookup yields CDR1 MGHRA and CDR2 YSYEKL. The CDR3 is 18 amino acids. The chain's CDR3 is CASSRVPPGGLKGYEQYF. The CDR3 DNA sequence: TGCGCCAGCAGCCGAGTCCCCCCAGGGGGCTTGAAAGGCTACGAGCAGTACTTC.

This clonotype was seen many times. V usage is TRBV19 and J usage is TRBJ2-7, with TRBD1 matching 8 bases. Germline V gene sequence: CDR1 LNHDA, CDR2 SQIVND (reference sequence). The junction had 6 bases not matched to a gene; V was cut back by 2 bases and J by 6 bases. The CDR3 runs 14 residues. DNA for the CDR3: TGTGCCAGTAGTATAAGGCAGGGGGCGGTCGAGCAGTACTTC. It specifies CASSIRQGAVEQYF.

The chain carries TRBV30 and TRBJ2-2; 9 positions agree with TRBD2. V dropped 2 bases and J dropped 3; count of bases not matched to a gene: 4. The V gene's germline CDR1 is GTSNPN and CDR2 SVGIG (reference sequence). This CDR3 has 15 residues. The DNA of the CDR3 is TGTGCCTGGAGTTTAGCGGGGGTCCACACCGGGGAGCTGTTTTTT. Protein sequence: CAWSLAGVHTGELFF.

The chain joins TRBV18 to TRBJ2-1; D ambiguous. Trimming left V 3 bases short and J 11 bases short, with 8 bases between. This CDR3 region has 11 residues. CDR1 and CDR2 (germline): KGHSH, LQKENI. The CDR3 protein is CASSPGTKQFF. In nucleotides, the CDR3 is TGTGCCAGCTCACCGGGCACTAAGCAGTTCTTC.

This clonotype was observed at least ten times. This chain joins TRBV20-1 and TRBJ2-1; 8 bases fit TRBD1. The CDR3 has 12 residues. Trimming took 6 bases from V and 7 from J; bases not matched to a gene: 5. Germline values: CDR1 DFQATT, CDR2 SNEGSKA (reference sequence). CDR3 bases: TGCAGTGCCCCCGACAGGGGTAATGAGCAGTTCTTC. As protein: CSAPDRGNEQFF.

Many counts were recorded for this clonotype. CDR3 protein: CASSVVGGSYNEQFF. The CDR3 DNA sequence: TGTGCCAGCAGCGTAGTGGGTGGCTCCTACAATGAGCAGTTCTTC. The rearrangement joins TRBV9 to TRBJ2-1; D unclear. The CDR3 length is 15 residues. The germline V gene encodes CDR1 SGDLS and CDR2 YYNGEE. V was clipped by 0 bases and J by 0 bases, with 7 bases between them.

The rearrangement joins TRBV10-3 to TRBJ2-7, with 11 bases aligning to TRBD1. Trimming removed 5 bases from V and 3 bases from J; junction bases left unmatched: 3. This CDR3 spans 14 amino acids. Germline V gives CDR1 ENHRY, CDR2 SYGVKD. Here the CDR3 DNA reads TGTGCCATCAGTCCGGGACAGGGGGGCTACGAGCAGTACTTC. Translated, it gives CAISPGQGGYEQYF.

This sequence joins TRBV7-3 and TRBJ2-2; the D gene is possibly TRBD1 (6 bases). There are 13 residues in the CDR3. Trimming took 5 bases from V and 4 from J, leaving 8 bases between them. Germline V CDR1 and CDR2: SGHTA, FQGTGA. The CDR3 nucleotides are TGTGCCAGCAGCACAGGGTCCACCGGGGAGCTGTTTTTT. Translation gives CASSTGSTGELFF. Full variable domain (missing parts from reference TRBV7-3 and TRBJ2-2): GAGVSQTPSNKVTEKGKYVELRCDPISGHTALYWYRQSLGQGPEFLIYFQGTGAADDSGLPNDRFFAVRPEGSVSTLKIQRTERGDSAVYLCASSTGSTGELFFGEGSRLTVL.

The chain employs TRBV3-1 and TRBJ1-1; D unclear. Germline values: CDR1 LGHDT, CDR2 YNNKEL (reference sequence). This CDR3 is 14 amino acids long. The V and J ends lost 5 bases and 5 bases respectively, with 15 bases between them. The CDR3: CASSSNALGTEAFF. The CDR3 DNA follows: TGTGCCAGCAGCTCAAATGCTCTGGGTACTGAAGCTTTCTTT.

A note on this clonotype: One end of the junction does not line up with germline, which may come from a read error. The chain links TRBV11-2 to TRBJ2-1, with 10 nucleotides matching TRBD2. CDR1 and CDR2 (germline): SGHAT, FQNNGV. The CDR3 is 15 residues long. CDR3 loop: CVSSPIERGGGEQFF. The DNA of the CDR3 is TGTGTCAGCAGCCCTATTGAGCGGGGGGGCGGTGAGCAGTTCTTC.

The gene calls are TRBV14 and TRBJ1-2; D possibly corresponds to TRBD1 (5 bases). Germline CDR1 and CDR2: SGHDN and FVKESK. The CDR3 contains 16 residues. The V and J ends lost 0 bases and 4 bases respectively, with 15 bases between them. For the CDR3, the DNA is TGTGCCAGCAGCCAAGATACGGGGCGCGGCCGCTATGGCTACACCTTC. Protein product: CASSQDTGRGRYGYTF.

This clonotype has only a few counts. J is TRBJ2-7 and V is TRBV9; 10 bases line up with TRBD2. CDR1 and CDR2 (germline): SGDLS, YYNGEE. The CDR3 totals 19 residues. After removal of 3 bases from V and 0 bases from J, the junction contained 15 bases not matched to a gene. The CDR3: CASSARGSVAGGFSYEQYF. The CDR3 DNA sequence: TGTGCCAGCAGCGCAAGGGGCAGTGTAGCGGGGGGCTTCTCCTACGAGCAGTACTTC.

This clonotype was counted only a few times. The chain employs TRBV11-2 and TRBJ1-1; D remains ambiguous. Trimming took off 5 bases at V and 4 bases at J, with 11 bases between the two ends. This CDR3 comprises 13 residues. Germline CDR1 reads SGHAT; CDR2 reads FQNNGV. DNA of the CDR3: TGTGCCAGCAGCCAGCTGCCACCCACTGAAGCTTTCTTT. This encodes CASSQLPPTEAFF.

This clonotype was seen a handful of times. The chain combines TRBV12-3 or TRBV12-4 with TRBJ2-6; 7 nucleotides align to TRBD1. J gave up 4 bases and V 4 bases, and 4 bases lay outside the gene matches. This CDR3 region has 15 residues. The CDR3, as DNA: TGTGCCAGCAGTTACAGGGGATCCGGGGCCAACGTCCTGACTTTC. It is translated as CASSYRGSGANVLTF.

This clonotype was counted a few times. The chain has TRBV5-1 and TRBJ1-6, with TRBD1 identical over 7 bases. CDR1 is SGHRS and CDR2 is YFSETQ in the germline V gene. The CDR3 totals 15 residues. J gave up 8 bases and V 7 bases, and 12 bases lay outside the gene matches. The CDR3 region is CASAPRGERDSPLHF. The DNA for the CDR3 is TGCGCCAGCGCCCCCAGGGGGGAAAGGGATTCACCCCTCCACTTT.

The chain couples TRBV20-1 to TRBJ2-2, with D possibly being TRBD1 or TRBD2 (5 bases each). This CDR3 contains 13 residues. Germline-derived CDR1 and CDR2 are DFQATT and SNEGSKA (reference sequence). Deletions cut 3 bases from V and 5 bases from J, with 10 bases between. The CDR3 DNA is TGCAGTGCTAGGGGGGTGGAAACCGGGGAGCTGTTTTTT. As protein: CSARGVETGELFF.

This CDR3 is CSARDTGGSYSPLHF. The DNA for the CDR3 is TGCAGTGCTAGGGACACAGGGGGCTCGTATTCACCCCTCCACTTT. The chain uses TRBV20-1 and TRBJ1-6, with TRBD1 matching 9 bases. V shed 3 bases, J shed 8 bases, and the junction held 8 bases outside the gene matches. The germline V gene has CDR1 DFQATT and CDR2 SNEGSKA (reference sequence). This CDR3 spans 15 amino acids.

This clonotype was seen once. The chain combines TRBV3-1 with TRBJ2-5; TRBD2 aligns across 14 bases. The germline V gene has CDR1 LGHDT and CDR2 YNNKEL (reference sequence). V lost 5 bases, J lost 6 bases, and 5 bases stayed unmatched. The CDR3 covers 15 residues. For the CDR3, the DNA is TGTGCCAGCAGCACGACTAGCGGGGGGGTTCAGACCCAGTACTTC. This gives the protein CASSTTSGGVQTQYF.

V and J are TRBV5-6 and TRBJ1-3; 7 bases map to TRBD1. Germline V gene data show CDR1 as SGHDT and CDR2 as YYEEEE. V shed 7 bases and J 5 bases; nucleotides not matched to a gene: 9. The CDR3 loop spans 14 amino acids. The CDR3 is CASGYDRARNTIYF. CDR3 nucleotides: TGTGCCAGCGGATACGACAGGGCCAGAAACACCATATATTTT.

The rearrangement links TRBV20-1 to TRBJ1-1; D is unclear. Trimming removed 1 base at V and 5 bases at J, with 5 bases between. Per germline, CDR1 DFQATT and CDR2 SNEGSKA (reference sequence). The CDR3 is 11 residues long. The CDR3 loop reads CSARGWTEAFF. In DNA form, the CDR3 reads TGCAGTGCTAGAGGATGGACTGAAGCTTTCTTT.

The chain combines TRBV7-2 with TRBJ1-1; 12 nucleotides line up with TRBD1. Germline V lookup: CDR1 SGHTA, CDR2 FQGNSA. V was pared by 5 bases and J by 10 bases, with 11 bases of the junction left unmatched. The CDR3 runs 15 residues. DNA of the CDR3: TGTGCCAGCAGCACCGTAGGGACAGGGGGCGGGAGAGCTTTCTTT. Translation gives CASSTVGTGGGRAFF.

The CDR3 nucleotides read TGTGCCAGCAGTTTGTTGAAAAACATTCAGTACTTC. It yields the protein CASSLLKNIQYF. V usage is TRBV12-3 or TRBV12-4 and J usage is TRBJ2-4; D not certain. This CDR3 has 12 residues. The V and J ends lost 3 bases and 4 bases respectively, with 4 bases between them.

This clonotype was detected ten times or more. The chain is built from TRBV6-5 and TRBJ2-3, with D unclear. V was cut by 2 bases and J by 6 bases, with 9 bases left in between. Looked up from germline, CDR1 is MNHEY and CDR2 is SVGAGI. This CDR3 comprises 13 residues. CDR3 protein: CASSYRARDTQYF. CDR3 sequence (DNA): TGTGCCAGCAGTTACCGGGCTAGGGATACGCAGTATTTT.